This is a list of T cell receptor beta chains from one sample in a study of T cell changes during pregnancy in multiple sclerosis. Generated by immunoSEQ multiplex PCR, the TCRdb table keeps only in-frame clones and is missing some. The sample shows roughly 23,000 clones, about 88% of them seen only once. This specimen consisted of CD4+ T cells from peripheral blood mononuclear cells, obtained in the second trimester of pregnancy. The receptors were gathered from a female donor in good health, enrolled as a control in a pregnancy study. CDR3s include the opening cysteine and the closing phenylalanine or tryptophan. The order of the fields is V gene, D gene, clone size, J gene, CDR3 length, CDR3 DNA, CDR3 protein. The D gene is left open where the match is weak. Clone sizes are given selectively: once, few, many, or a class where the clone is expanded.

V: TRBV10-3; D: NA; size: few; J: TRBJ2-6; length: 14; DNA: TGTGCCATCAGTGGACTAGTTGGGGCCAACGTCCTGACTTTC; CDR3: CAISGLVGANVLTF
V: TRBV12-5; D: NA; size: few; J: TRBJ1-5; length: 15; DNA: TGTGCTAGTGGTCGGCTCGGGAGTCCGAATCAGCCCCAGCATTTT; CDR3: CASGRLGSPNQPQHF
V: TRBV4-1; D: TRBD2; size: NA; J: TRBJ2-1; length: 19; DNA: TGCGCCAGCAGCCCGCGTGCCGGGACTAGCGGGAGAATGAACAATGAGCAGTTCTTC; CDR3: CASSPRAGTSGRMNNEQFF
V: TRBV28; D: TRBD1; size: NA; J: TRBJ2-3; length: 15; DNA: TGTGCCAGCAGCCAAGGCGGACAGGGCACAGATACGCAGTATTTT; CDR3: CASSQGGQGTDTQYF
V: TRBV27; D: NA; size: NA; J: TRBJ1-4; length: 14; DNA: TGTGCCAGCAACCCGACGGGGGGGAATGAAAAACTGTTTTTT; CDR3: CASNPTGGNEKLFF
V: TRBV18; D: TRBD1; size: once; J: TRBJ1-6; length: 17; DNA: TGTGCCAGCTCACTCTACCCTCCGGGACAGGGGGATTCACCCCTCCACTTT; CDR3: CASSLYPPGQGDSPLHF
V: TRBV7-3; D: TRBD2; size: NA; J: TRBJ2-3; length: 15; DNA: TGTGCCAGCAGCCGGACTAGCGGGGTTACAGATACGCAGTATTTT; CDR3: CASSRTSGVTDTQYF
V: TRBV6-6; D: NA; size: NA; J: TRBJ2-5; length: 12; DNA: TGTGCCAGCAGCTGGACAGAGGGGCCTAAGTACTTC; CDR3: CASSWTEGPKYF
V: TRBV19; D: TRBD2; size: NA; J: TRBJ2-1; length: 14; DNA: TGTGCCAGTTCGGGACTAGCGGGGTACAATGAGCAGTTCTTC; CDR3: CASSGLAGYNEQFF
V: TRBV19; D: TRBD1; size: NA; J: TRBJ1-5; length: 17; DNA: TGTGCCAGTAGTATCGGGGGGGGACAGGGGGCTTCTCAGCCCCAGCATTTT; CDR3: CASSIGGGQGASQPQHF
V: TRBV7-9; D: TRBD2; size: NA; J: TRBJ2-1; length: 18; DNA: TGTGCCAGCAGCTTCCCGGGACTAGCGGGGGGCGCGTTTCATGAGCAGTTCTTC; CDR3: CASSFPGLAGGAFHEQFF
V: TRBV30; D: TRBD2; size: NA; J: TRBJ2-3; length: 16; DNA: TGTGCCTGGAGTGCTCTAGCGGGAGTAGTAACAGATACGCAGTATTTT; CDR3: CAWSALAGVVTDTQYF
V: TRBV5-4; D: NA; size: NA; J: TRBJ2-5; length: 13; DNA: TGTGCCAGCAGCTGGGTGACAGAAGAGACCCAGTACTTC; CDR3: CASSWVTEETQYF
V: TRBV12-5; D: NA; size: NA; J: TRBJ1-1; length: 15; DNA: TGTGCTAGTGGTTTGGTACTGGCAGGGAGGACTGAAGCTTTCTTT; CDR3: CASGLVLAGRTEAFF
V: TRBV21-1; D: NA; size: NA; J: TRBJ2-7; length: 14; DNA: TGTGCCAGCAGCAAAAGGGACAGGGGGCACGAGCAGTACTTC; CDR3: CASSKRDRGHEQYF
V: TRBV7-9; D: TRBD2; size: NA; J: TRBJ2-1; length: 16; DNA: TGTGCCAGCAGCTCGCGACTAGCGGGGGGGCGGGATGAGCAGTTCTTC; CDR3: CASSSRLAGGRDEQFF
V: TRBV11-3; D: NA; size: NA; J: TRBJ2-3; length: 15; DNA: TGTGCCAGCAGCTTAGGGCCAGGGGGCACAGATACGCAGTATTTT; CDR3: CASSLGPGGTDTQYF
V: TRBV28; D: TRBD2; size: NA; J: TRBJ2-7; length: 17; DNA: TGTGCCAGCAGTTTAGCTAGCGGGGGGGCTAACTCCTACGAGCAGTACTTC; CDR3: CASSLASGGANSYEQYF